The entry below describes one T cell receptor (beta chain). Its specificity is unknown. This CDR3 contains 14 residues. V lost 7 bases and J lost 4; bases outside the gene matches: 6. Germline loops: CDR1 WSHSY, CDR2 SAAADI. The entry originates in a study of shared clonotypes between healthy human individuals. Sequenced by immunoSEQ multiplex PCR; TCRdb stores in-frame clones only, minus some. Of 2 million to 2.5 million clones listed, 93% are singletons. Study outcomes and limitations: Generally, naive subsets came out with larger estimated richness than memory subsets.

Input material: naive CD4+ T cells from PBMCs. Subset meaning: CD45RA+ positively selected. This sequence originates from a man aged 18 to 35 in good health. Some clones in this sample may be carry-over from other donors' samples. V usage is TRBV10-2 and J usage is TRBJ2-4, with 8 bases aligning to TRBD1. CDR3 DNA: TGCGCCAGCAACAAGGGACAGGTTAAAAACATTCAGTACTTC. It yields the protein CASNKGQVKNIQYF.